This record covers a single T cell receptor beta chain. Methods used by the authors: Scientists estimated how many nucleated cells there were by amplifying reference gene primers. Clones were sequenced by immunoSEQ multiplex PCR, and TCRdb holds only the in-frame ones, with some missing. V and J calls and clone size are those listed in that table; D and trimming were worked out from the DNA. The sample lists around 300,000 clones, more than 75% occurring once. This sample was included in a study of blood T cell repertoires in COVID-19. The CDR3 sequence is 14 residues long. Germline trimming cut 2 bases from V and 6 bases from J; bases unmatched to any gene: 3. Germline-derived CDR1 and CDR2 are MNHEY and SMNVEV (reference sequence). Living in about two dozen US areas, the participants were between 18 and 89 years of age. Self-reported history from a screening survey and questionnaire set each donor's cohort.

The chain is built from TRBV27 and TRBJ2-1, with 8 positions matching TRBD2. The TCR originated in a woman between 55 and 75 years old in a cohort exposed to, infected with or recovered from COVID-19 (not recorded which). Material for sequencing was PBMCs or T cells enriched from blood (not recorded which). This CDR3 reads CASSLTGGVNEQFF. Here the CDR3 DNA reads TGTGCCAGCAGTTTAACGGGAGGGGTCAATGAGCAGTTCTTC.